The 27 T cell receptor beta chains reported below all come from one sample, sequenced in a study of blood T cell repertoires in COVID-19. The assay was immunoSEQ multiplex PCR, and TCRdb's table has in-frame clones only and misses some. The data hold over 150,000 clones, with about 88% observed a single time. The sample comprised peripheral blood. All receptors come from a man between 45 and 60 years old with COVID-19, enrolled during active disease.

The CDR3 reads CASSPLTGVGTEAFF. The CDR3 coding sequence is TGTGCCAGCAGCCCATTGACAGGGGTGGGGACTGAAGCTTTCTTT. This chain joins TRBV7-8 and TRBJ1-1, with 8 bases identical to TRBD1. Germline CDR1 and CDR2: SGHVS and FQNEAQ. The CDR3 is 15 amino acids. With V trimmed by 5 bases and J by 5 bases, 10 bases remained unmatched.

Regarding this clone: Other DNA sequences in this sample translate to the same CDR3. The V call is TRBV18, the J call TRBJ1-1, with D maybe TRBD1 (5 bases). This CDR3 has 13 residues. The germline V gene has CDR1 KGHSH and CDR2 LQKENI. V was trimmed by 3 bases and J by 1 base, leaving 6 bases between them. The CDR3 DNA sequence: TGTGCCAGCTCACCGGGGGGGAACACTGAAGCTTTCTTT. It yields the protein CASSPGGNTEAFF.

This clone occurred a few times. The chain uses TRBV10-3 and TRBJ2-7, with D uncertain. The length of the CDR3 is 12 residues. Looked up from germline, CDR1 is ENHRY and CDR2 is SYGVKD. V lost 9 bases and J 1 base, leaving 10 bases between the germline ends. The CDR3, as DNA: TGTGCCATTTCCCCCCAGTCCTACGAGCAGTACTTC. Residues: CAISPQSYEQYF.

The table lists this clone with a count of one. V is TRBV30 and J is TRBJ2-1; 11 positions match TRBD1. Losses at the gene ends were 2 bases for V and 6 bases for J; bases not matched to a gene: 9. The germline V gene encodes CDR1 GTSNPN and CDR2 SVGIG (reference sequence). The CDR3 contains 16 residues. In DNA form, the CDR3 reads TGTGCCTGGAGTACCCGTCCGGGACAGGGGGGCAATGAGCAGTTCTTC. Amino acids: CAWSTRPGQGGNEQFF. The entire variable domain, with the rest obtained from reference TRBV30 and TRBJ2-1, is as follows: SQTIHQWPATLVQPVGSPLSLECTVEGTSNPNLYWYRQAAGRGLQLLFYSVGIGQISSEVPQNLSASRPQDRQFILSSKKLLLSDSGFYLCAWSTRPGQGGNEQFFGPGTRLTVL.

In regard to this clone: The sample holds other DNA sequences that translate to the same CDR3. The chain combines TRBV19 with TRBJ2-7; 10 nucleotides align to TRBD1. Per germline, CDR1 LNHDA and CDR2 SQIVND (reference sequence). The CDR3 is made up of 15 amino acids. Germline trimming cut 6 bases from V and 1 base from J; bases unmatched to any gene: 6. CDR3 in DNA: TGTGCCAGTAGCATACCGGGACAGGGGTCCTACGAGCAGTACTTC. Translation: CASSIPGQGSYEQYF.

This CDR3 reads CASSPRVNTEAFF. Here the CDR3 DNA reads TGTGCCAGCAGCCCGAGGGTAAACACTGAAGCTTTCTTT. The V and J genes are TRBV7-8 and TRBJ1-1; D not certain. This CDR3 spans 13 amino acids. Trimming took off 5 bases at V and 2 bases at J, with 9 bases between the two ends. Germline V lookup: CDR1 SGHVS, CDR2 FQNEAQ.

V gene TRBV18 combines with J gene TRBJ1-1, with 11 bases lining up with TRBD1. CDR1 is KGHSH, CDR2 LQKENI, per germline. The CDR3 runs to 17 residues. J was trimmed by 3 bases and V by 6 bases; bases with no gene match: 12. The CDR3 sequence: CASSPRRTGGAHTEAFF. CDR3 coding DNA: TGTGCCAGCTCTCCTCGGCGGACAGGGGGCGCCCACACTGAAGCTTTCTTT. The full variable domain, with the rest looked up from reference TRBV18 and TRBJ1-1, is NAGVMQNPRHLVRRRGQEARLRCSPMKGHSHVYWYRQLPEEGLKFMVYLQKENIIDESGMPKERFSAEFPKEGPSILRIQQVVRGDSAAYFCASSPRRTGGAHTEAFFGQGTRLTVV.

J is TRBJ2-3 and V is TRBV3-1 (or the pseudogene TRBV3-2); 10 bases agree with TRBD2. The J segment lost 4 bases and the V segment lost 5 bases, leaving 30 bases of the junction unmatched. The CDR3 covers 23 residues. CDR1 LGHDT and CDR2 YNNKEL come from the germline V gene (reference sequence). The CDR3 sequence is CASSNRLAGSPFGSRTGADTQYF. The CDR3 DNA follows: TGTGCCAGCAGCAATAGACTAGCGGGCTCACCTTTTGGCTCTAGAACCGGCGCAGATACGCAGTATTTT.

V and J are TRBV27 and TRBJ1-6; D unclear. This CDR3 has 12 amino acids. Trimming removed 1 base at V and 12 bases at J, with 7 bases between. Germline V gene lookup returns CDR1 MNHEY and CDR2 SMNVEV (reference sequence). For the CDR3, the DNA is TGTGCCAGCAGTTTATACGGGTTACCCCTCCACTTT. Its protein product is CASSLYGLPLHF.

The CDR3 DNA reads as TGTGCCAGCAGTTTAGTAGCGGAAGCTTTCTTT. Translation gives CASSLVAEAFF. V is TRBV12-3 or TRBV12-4 and J is TRBJ1-1; no reliable D call. V was clipped by 1 base and J by 8 bases, with 5 bases between them. This CDR3 spans 11 amino acids.

The V and J genes are TRBV9 and TRBJ2-7; a weak D match, TRBD2 (6 bases). The CDR3 sequence is 14 residues long. Germline lookup yields CDR1 SGDLS and CDR2 YYNGEE. V lost 3 bases and J 4 bases, leaving 14 bases between the germline ends. The CDR3 DNA reads TGTGCCAGCAGCGCCCGGGACTTTCCTTACGAGCAGTACTTC. Its protein product is CASSARDFPYEQYF. Complete variable domain (other parts from reference TRBV9 and TRBJ2-7): DSGVTQTPKHLITATGQRVTLRCSPRSGDLSVYWYQQSLDQGLQFLIQYYNGEERAKGNILERFSAQQFPDLHSELNLSSLELGDSALYFCASSARDFPYEQYFGPGTRLTVT.

This clone appeared a single time. The V and J genes are TRBV27 and TRBJ2-7; 9 positions match TRBD1. Losses at the gene ends were 4 bases for V and 5 bases for J; bases not matched to a gene: 12. The length of the CDR3 is 16 residues. Germline CDR1 reads MNHEY; CDR2 reads SMNVEV (reference sequence). CDR3 sequence: CASSYWKGQGVNEQYF. The DNA of the CDR3 is TGTGCCAGCAGTTACTGGAAGGGACAGGGAGTCAACGAGCAGTACTTC.

V is TRBV6-1 and J is TRBJ2-1, with 11 bases matching TRBD2. V lost 2 bases to trimming and J lost 10 bases; unmatched junction nucleotides: 10. The CDR3 sequence is 16 residues long. Germline-derived CDR1 and CDR2 are MNHNS and SASEGT. In DNA, the CDR3 is TGTGCCAGCAGTGAATTGGGGCTAGCGGGAGGAAGAGAGCAGTTCTTC. It encodes CASSELGLAGGREQFF.

V is TRBV3-1 (or the pseudogene TRBV3-2) and J is TRBJ2-5; maybe TRBD1 (5 bases). This CDR3 spans 14 amino acids. CDR1 and CDR2 (germline): LGHDT, YNNKEL (reference sequence). Deletions cut 2 bases from V and 4 bases from J, with 11 bases between. CDR3: CASSQQGFRETQYF. CDR3 in DNA: TGTGCCAGCAGCCAACAGGGATTTCGAGAGACCCAGTACTTC.

The rearrangement uses TRBV18 and TRBJ1-4, with 8 positions matching TRBD1. V was pared by 3 bases and J by 4 bases, with 7 bases of the junction left unmatched. CDR1 is KGHSH, CDR2 LQKENI, per germline. This CDR3 has 16 amino acids. CDR3 sequence: CASSPGRQGINEKLFF. The CDR3 bases are TGTGCCAGCTCACCCGGTCGACAGGGGATTAATGAAAAACTGTTTTTT.

The V and J genes are TRBV28 and TRBJ1-4, with 10 nucleotides matching TRBD1. The CDR3 consists of 16 residues. Germline CDR1 MDHEN, CDR2 SYDVKM. Trimming removed 6 bases from V and 3 bases from J; junction bases left unmatched: 7. Here the CDR3 DNA reads TGTGCCAGCAGCCCCAGACAGGGGGCATCTAATGAAAAACTGTTTTTT. This sequence encodes CASSPRQGASNEKLFF.

The chain has TRBV6-1 and TRBJ1-2, with 8 bases lining up with TRBD1. Trimming took 1 base from V and 8 from J; bases not matched to a gene: 9. The germline gives CDR1 MNHNS, CDR2 SASEGT. The CDR3 is 15 residues long. The CDR3 DNA reads as TGTGCCAGCAGTGAAGTATCCAGGGGGCGGTACGGCTACACCTTC. Translated: CASSEVSRGRYGYTF.

The chain links TRBV15 to TRBJ2-3, with TRBD2 matching 10 bases. Trimming removed 0 bases from V and 7 bases from J; junction bases left unmatched: 10. Germline V gene sequence: CDR1 LNHNV, CDR2 YYDKDF (reference sequence). This CDR3 is 17 amino acids long. Written as DNA, the CDR3 is TGTGCCACCAGCAGAGATCCCCCTAGCGGGGGCAAAAATACGCAGTATTTT. Amino acid sequence: CATSRDPPSGGKNTQYF.

The chain combines TRBV4-1 with TRBJ2-1; D gene uncertain. The CDR3 sequence is 16 residues long. CDR1 MGHRA and CDR2 YSYEKL come from the germline V gene. V dropped 6 bases and J dropped 0 bases, with 15 bases sitting between them. The CDR3 is CASSSGAASSYNEQFF. In DNA form, the CDR3 reads TGCGCCAGCAGTTCGGGTGCCGCCAGCTCCTACAATGAGCAGTTCTTC.

The chain combines TRBV9 with TRBJ2-2; unclear D gene. CDR1 and CDR2 from the germline V gene are SGDLS and YYNGEE. CDR3 length equals 18 residues. V was shortened by 4 bases and J by 6 bases, with 25 bases between the two germline ends. The CDR3 DNA reads as TGTGCCAGCAGCTCCCTCCTAGAGCCGGTGCGCCATGCCGGGGAGCTGTTTTTT. Its protein product is CASSSLLEPVRHAGELFF.

CDR3 DNA: TGTGCCAGTAGCCCCCCCCTGGCGGGGAGTCGCTACGAGCAGTACTTC. Residues: CASSPPLAGSRYEQYF. The rearrangement links TRBV19 to TRBJ2-7; possibly TRBD2 for D (6 bases). The CDR3 length is 16 residues. V lost 6 bases and J 3 bases, leaving 21 bases between the germline ends. Germline values: CDR1 LNHDA, CDR2 SQIVND (reference sequence).

The V and J genes are TRBV27 and TRBJ1-2, with a possible D match to TRBD1 (5 bases). This CDR3 has 12 amino acids. V was shortened by 6 bases and J by 4 bases, with 9 bases between the two germline ends. Germline lookup yields CDR1 MNHEY and CDR2 SMNVEV (reference sequence). The CDR3 DNA is TGTGCCAGCAGATCAGGGATCTATGGCTACACCTTC. Residues: CASRSGIYGYTF.

The V gene is TRBV30, the J gene TRBJ1-5, with 7 nucleotides matching TRBD1. The CDR3 loop spans 12 amino acids. The V gene's germline CDR1 is GTSNPN and CDR2 SVGIG (reference sequence). J lost 16 bases, V lost 4 bases, and 13 bases had no gene match. The CDR3: CAWTQGESSIHF. The CDR3 DNA sequence: TGTGCCTGGACTCAGGGGGAAAGTTCTATCCATTTT.

CDR3 sequence reads: CASSLVFGDEQYF. CDR3 sequence (DNA): TGTGCCAGCAGCTTAGTTTTCGGGGACGAGCAGTACTTC. V is TRBV7-2 and J is TRBJ2-7; D is possibly TRBD2 (5 bases). The V gene's germline CDR1 is SGHTA and CDR2 FQGNSA. The CDR3 is made up of 13 amino acids. The V and J ends lost 1 base and 5 bases respectively, with 9 bases between them.

In DNA form, the CDR3 reads TGTGCCAGCAGCTTTCGTGGCAGGGGGCCGCCTGGGGCCAACGTCCTGACTTTC. As protein: CASSFRGRGPPGANVLTF. The chain is built from TRBV12-1 and TRBJ2-6; the table names TRBD1, a call not compared with the DNA. TRBV12-1 is labeled a pseudogene. The CDR3 extends over 18 amino acids.

This chain links TRBV24-1 with TRBJ2-2; D might be TRBD2 (6 bases). From germline, CDR1 is KGHDR and CDR2 SFDVKD. The length of the CDR3 is 16 residues. Between the trimmed V and J ends, which lost 5 bases and 1 base, there was a span of 13 bases. CDR3 sequence: CATSARGTENTGELFF. DNA of the CDR3: TGTGCCACCAGTGCCAGAGGGACTGAGAACACCGGGGAGCTGTTTTTT.

The V call is TRBV6-5, the J call TRBJ1-2; 7 nucleotides align to TRBD1. Germline-derived CDR1 and CDR2 are MNHEY and SVGAGI. V was clipped by 6 bases and J by 4 bases; unmatched bases: 5. The CDR3 has 13 amino acids. Here the CDR3 DNA reads TGTGCCAGCAGCCCGGACAGGAGCTATGGCTACACCTTC. It translates to CASSPDRSYGYTF.